Shown below are 3 T cell receptor beta chains from a single sample sequenced in a study of T-cell reconstitution after alpha-beta-depleted transplantation in children. TCRbeta library preparation incorporated unique molecular identifiers. TCRdb independently ran MiXCR on the PCR reads; one entry per CDR3 protein. The table has some 340,000 distinct CDR3 sequences, about 9.4% seen once. This specimen was PBMCs from the stem cell graft donor, taken from the stem cell graft. These receptors were obtained from a human donor who donated a stem cell graft to a child with acute lymphoblastic leukemia.

This clonotype was counted at least ten times. For the CDR3, the DNA is TGTGCCAGCAGCTTAGAATGGGGAGACATTCAGTACTTC. Translation: CASSLEWGDIQYF. V is TRBV7-8 and J is TRBJ2-4, with D perhaps TRBD2 (5 bases). Germline CDR1 and CDR2: SGHVS and FQNEAQ. This CDR3 is 13 amino acids long. V was trimmed by 1 base and J by 8 bases, leaving 9 bases between them.

The chain carries TRBV20-1 and TRBJ1-5; 8 nucleotides align to TRBD1. J lost 4 bases, V lost 4 bases, and 6 bases had no gene match. Germline V gene sequence: CDR1 DFQATT, CDR2 SNEGSKA (reference sequence). This CDR3 comprises 14 residues. The DNA for the CDR3 is TGCAGTGCTACCCGGACAGGGCAGAATCAGCCCCAGCATTTT. It is translated as CSATRTGQNQPQHF.

V is TRBV5-1 and J is TRBJ2-7, with 11 bases identical to TRBD2. Germline trimming cut 0 bases from V and 0 bases from J; bases unmatched to any gene: 5. The CDR3 is 17 residues long. The germline V gene has CDR1 SGHRS and CDR2 YFSETQ. CDR3 residues: CASSLAGLAEVSYEQYF. In DNA, the CDR3 is TGCGCCAGCAGCTTGGCGGGACTAGCGGAAGTCTCCTACGAGCAGTACTTC.